These 30 T cell receptor beta chains came from one sample sequenced in a study of T cell repertoires in cytomegalovirus infection (dated by TCRdb to between 2018 and 2020). Sequencing was performed on an Illumina HiSeq 1500. TCRdb took the public reads, trimmed them with fastp at Q25, ran MiXCR for clone calling and kept in-frame beta chains. Rows merge per CDR3 protein into single entries with the most common DNA and genes. The sample has some 400,000 distinct CDR3 sequences on record, less than 20% of them singletons. Clones ranked in the top ten supply roughly 8.7% of the sample. The source material was PBMCs. Receptor source: a human donor in good health (CMV status not recorded). Some clones in this sample may be carry-over from other donors' samples.

This clonotype turned up a few times. The chain carries TRBV5-1 and TRBJ2-5; 7 bases fit TRBD1. V gave up 1 base and J gave up 2 bases; unmatched junction bases: 2. Germline V gene sequence: CDR1 SGHRS, CDR2 YFSETQ. The CDR3 has 14 residues. CDR3 region: CASSLMGQQETQYF. CDR3 DNA: TGCGCCAGCAGCTTGATGGGACAGCAAGAGACCCAGTACTTC.

The chain joins TRBV5-6 to TRBJ2-4; 7 bases align to TRBD1. V lost 2 bases and J lost 2; bases outside the gene matches: 4. Germline CDR1 is SGHDT and CDR2 is YYEEEE. The CDR3 sequence is 15 residues long. The CDR3 DNA reads TGTGCCAGCAGCTTAGGGGGCTTGACCAAAAACATTCAGTACTTC. It specifies CASSLGGLTKNIQYF.

The table lists this clonotype with a few counts. CDR3 sequence: CASSRLQGVATHEQFF. CDR3 bases: TGTGCCAGCAGCCGCCTCCAGGGGGTCGCTACACATGAGCAGTTCTTC. This chain connects TRBV14 to TRBJ2-1; the match to TRBD1 covers 7 bases. V was clipped by 4 bases and J by 8 bases; unmatched bases: 14. Germline V gene lookup returns CDR1 SGHDN and CDR2 FVKESK. The CDR3 runs to 16 residues.

V gene TRBV6-1 combines with J gene TRBJ1-1, with D hard to call. The CDR3 extends over 13 amino acids. The V and J ends lost 5 bases and 3 bases respectively, with 10 bases between them. Germline-derived CDR1 and CDR2 are MNHNS and SASEGT. The CDR3: CASSSGCDTEAFF. The CDR3 region has the DNA TGTGCCAGCAGTTCAGGTTGTGACACTGAAGCTTTCTTT.

This clonotype was recorded at least ten times. V usage is TRBV7-8 and J usage is TRBJ1-1; the D is unclear. From germline, CDR1 is SGHVS and CDR2 FQNEAQ. Trimming cost V 1 base and J 1 base, with 10 bases left between them. The length of the CDR3 is 15 residues. CDR3 coding DNA: TGTGCCAGCAGCTTAGATCGCCCGTCGAACACTGAAGCTTTCTTT. Translation: CASSLDRPSNTEAFF.

This clonotype was found many times. The V and J genes are TRBV7-2 and TRBJ1-3, with D unclear. Germline values: CDR1 SGHTA, CDR2 FQGNSA. V gave up 2 bases and J gave up 4 bases, with 12 bases separating them. CDR3 size: 15 residues. CDR3 DNA sequence: TGTGCCAGCAGCTTAATGATAGGGCCCGGAAACACCATATATTTT. This translates into CASSLMIGPGNTIYF.

The rearrangement links TRBV4-3 to TRBJ1-3; D gene uncertain. Germline CDR1 LGHNA, CDR2 YSLEER. The CDR3 is 15 residues long. V was shortened by 1 base and J by 0 bases, with 7 bases between the two germline ends. This CDR3 reads CASSQGSYSGNTIYF. CDR3 nucleotides: TGCGCCAGCAGCCAAGGAAGCTACTCTGGAAACACCATATATTTT.

As concerns this clonotype: The germline gene is not matched at one end of the junction; a read error may be the cause. CDR3 sequence (DNA): TGTGCCAGCAGCTACCAGCGGGGGATGGTCACAGATACGCAGTATTTT. Translated: CASSYQRGMVTDTQYF. V is TRBV5-3 and J is TRBJ2-3; 8 bases line up with TRBD2. TRBV5-3 is given ORF status, its function remaining uncertain. The CDR3 covers 16 residues.

The chain has TRBV29-1 and TRBJ2-1, with 7 bases lining up with TRBD2. J lost 3 bases, V lost 3 bases, and 5 bases had no gene match. The CDR3 is 14 residues long. Germline CDR1 reads SQVTM; CDR2 reads ANQGSEA. CDR3 sequence (DNA): TGCAGCGTTGAGAGGCTAGCGGACTACAATGAGCAGTTCTTC. Its translation: CSVERLADYNEQFF.

This clonotype turned up a few times. This sequence joins TRBV15 and TRBJ1-2; a possible D gene is TRBD1 (5 bases). This CDR3 comprises 16 residues. V shed 1 base and J shed 2 bases, with 14 bases lying between them. Germline values: CDR1 LNHNV, CDR2 YYDKDF (reference sequence). The CDR3 protein is CATSRGGTPLNYGYTF. The CDR3 DNA reads TGTGCCACCAGCAGAGGGGGGACTCCGTTAAACTATGGCTACACCTTC.

In this sample, this clonotype turned up a few times. The chain recombines TRBV19 with TRBJ1-1; D is undetermined. Deletions cut 7 bases from V and 5 bases from J, with 14 bases between. Germline CDR1 reads LNHDA; CDR2 reads SQIVND (reference sequence). The CDR3 has 13 amino acids. The CDR3 sequence: CASIDLPKTEAFF. The DNA for the CDR3 is TGTGCCAGTATCGACCTCCCGAAGACTGAAGCTTTCTTT.

The V call is TRBV7-8, the J call TRBJ1-1, with TRBD1 matching over 9 bases. The ends lost 5 bases at V and 3 bases at J; junction bases unmatched: 4. The germline V gene has CDR1 SGHVS and CDR2 FQNEAQ. This CDR3 has 14 amino acids. The DNA for the CDR3 is TGTGCCAGCAGCCAACGGACAGGGGACACTGAAGCTTTCTTT. Protein sequence: CASSQRTGDTEAFF.

This clonotype has only a few counts. The chain employs TRBV15 and TRBJ1-1; tentative D call: TRBD1 (5 bases). Deletions cut 0 bases from V and 0 bases from J, with 17 bases between. There are 18 residues in the CDR3. CDR1 and CDR2 from the germline V gene are LNHNV and YYDKDF (reference sequence). The CDR3, as DNA: TGTGCCACCAGCAGAGATGTGCTGGTGACAGTAATGAACACTGAAGCTTTCTTT. This gives the protein CATSRDVLVTVMNTEAFF.

This clonotype has just a few counts. The chain employs TRBV7-2 and TRBJ2-7, with D hard to call. The CDR3 length is 15 residues. Between the trimmed V and J ends, which lost 0 bases and 7 bases, there was a span of 16 bases. CDR1 and CDR2 from the germline V gene are SGHTA and FQGNSA. The CDR3 DNA reads as TGTGCCAGCAGCTTAGCGTGGGGTGTCCCCGAGGAGCAGTACTTC. Protein: CASSLAWGVPEEQYF.

J is TRBJ2-7 and V is TRBV4-2; D remains ambiguous. From germline, CDR1 is LGHNA and CDR2 YNFKEQ. This CDR3 is built from 13 residues. The V gene lost 0 bases and the J gene lost 4 bases, with 7 bases spanning the gap. The CDR3 is CASSQDGRYEQYF. CDR3 nucleotide sequence: TGTGCCAGCAGCCAAGATGGCAGGTACGAGCAGTACTTC.

Ten or more counts support this clonotype. The chain carries TRBV7-2 and TRBJ2-7; possible D gene TRBD2, 6 bases. V was trimmed by 3 bases and J by 0 bases, leaving 9 bases between them. CDR3 size: 14 residues. CDR1 and CDR2 (germline): SGHTA, FQGNSA. In nucleotides, the CDR3 is TGTGCCAGCAGCTTCGGGGGTCGCTCCTACGAGCAGTACTTC. This gives the protein CASSFGGRSYEQYF.

This clonotype was found a few times. The V call is TRBV5-4, the J call TRBJ2-2; D call uncertain. This CDR3 contains 15 residues. V was clipped by 2 bases and J by 4 bases, with 12 bases between them. Per the germline V gene, CDR1 is SGHNT and CDR2 is YYREEE (reference sequence). CDR3 loop: CASSFGLVPTGELFF. The CDR3 coding sequence is TGTGCCAGCAGCTTTGGGCTGGTTCCCACCGGGGAGCTGTTTTTT. Filled out from reference TRBV5-4 and TRBJ2-2, the complete variable domain reads ETGVTQSPTHLIKTRGQQVTLRCSSQSGHNTVSWYQQALGQGPQFIFQYYREEENGRGNFPPRFSGLQFPNYSSELNVNALELDDSALYLCASSFGLVPTGELFFGEGSRLTVL.

This rearrangement joins TRBV18 to TRBJ2-7, with 10 bases lining up with TRBD2. This CDR3 has 16 amino acids. V shed 4 bases, J shed 4 bases, and the junction held 10 bases outside the gene matches. CDR1 KGHSH and CDR2 LQKENI come from the germline V gene. DNA for the CDR3: TGTGCCAGCTCACTCTATCCTAGCGGGAGCGGGTACGAGCAGTACTTC. It encodes CASSLYPSGSGYEQYF. Variable domain in full (rest from reference TRBV18 and TRBJ2-7): NAGVMQNPRHLVRRRGQEARLRCSPMKGHSHVYWYRQLPEEGLKFMVYLQKENIIDESGMPKERFSAEFPKEGPSILRIQQVVRGDSAAYFCASSLYPSGSGYEQYFGPGTRLTVT.

This clonotype was found a few times. The chain recombines TRBV2 with TRBJ2-2; D gene uncertain. The CDR3 length is 16 residues. Per germline, CDR1 SNHLY and CDR2 FYNNEI. The ends were cut back, 4 bases at V and 7 bases at J, with 19 bases in the middle. The CDR3 DNA is TGTGCCAGCAGTGTTTGGTCAGGACCTATGGTCGGGGAGCTGTTTTTT. Its translation: CASSVWSGPMVGELFF.

This sequence joins TRBV7-2 and TRBJ2-2; D unresolved. This CDR3 is 15 amino acids long. CDR1 and CDR2 from the germline V gene are SGHTA and FQGNSA. Trimming cost V 0 bases and J 5 bases, with 10 bases left between them. CDR3 in amino acids: CASSLALRATGELFF. The CDR3 nucleotides read TGTGCCAGCAGCTTAGCGCTAAGAGCTACCGGGGAGCTGTTTTTT.

This clonotype appeared a few times. The chain has TRBV19 and TRBJ1-3, with 7 bases aligning to TRBD1. The CDR3 covers 14 residues. Trimming cost V 6 bases and J 4 bases; bases outside gene matches: 6. Germline-derived CDR1 and CDR2 are LNHDA and SQIVND (reference sequence). For the CDR3, the DNA is TGTGCCAGTAGACACAGGGGAGGGGGAAACACCATATATTTT. Translation gives CASRHRGGGNTIYF.

This clonotype was observed a handful of times. The chain uses TRBV20-1 and TRBJ2-3, with D perhaps matching TRBD1 (5 bases). The V end was cut by 6 bases, the J end by 1 base, with 5 bases between. Germline CDR1 and CDR2: DFQATT and SNEGSKA (reference sequence). The CDR3 has 11 residues. The CDR3 sequence is CSAGRTDTQYF. The CDR3 DNA is TGCAGTGCGGGGCGCACAGATACGCAGTATTTT.

This chain connects TRBV20-1 to TRBJ2-1, with 9 bases fitting TRBD2. V was pared by 7 bases and J by 4 bases, with 11 bases of the junction left unmatched. The V gene's germline CDR1 is DFQATT and CDR2 SNEGSKA (reference sequence). This CDR3 is built from 15 residues. CDR3 residues: CSGVGRREGYNEQFF. The CDR3 DNA sequence: TGCAGTGGGGTGGGTAGGCGGGAGGGTTACAATGAGCAGTTCTTC.

This clonotype has only a few counts. This chain connects TRBV2 to TRBJ1-1; 7 nucleotides match TRBD1. V lost 7 bases, J lost 1 base, and 18 bases stayed unmatched. This CDR3 contains 18 residues. Germline V gene data show CDR1 as SNHLY and CDR2 as FYNNEI. The CDR3 nucleotides are TGTGCCAGCAACACGGTACAGGGGACTTACCTTGAGAACACTGAAGCTTTCTTT. This translates into CASNTVQGTYLENTEAFF.

The chain employs TRBV9 and TRBJ2-1; D unresolved. The germline V gene encodes CDR1 SGDLS and CDR2 YYNGEE. Trimming removed 0 bases from V and 5 bases from J, with 6 bases in between. This CDR3 comprises 13 residues. In DNA form, the CDR3 reads TGTGCCAGCAGCGTAGTGCCAGACAATGAGCAGTTCTTC. Protein sequence: CASSVVPDNEQFF.

In its sample, this clonotype was seen many times. The V call is TRBV7-8, the J call TRBJ1-2; 8 bases match TRBD1. J lost 5 bases, V lost 5 bases, and 4 bases had no gene match. The CDR3 runs to 13 residues. Germline V gene data show CDR1 as SGHVS and CDR2 as FQNEAQ. CDR3 in DNA: TGTGCCAGCAGCCACGACAGGGGTTATGGCTACACCTTC. Protein sequence: CASSHDRGYGYTF.

The chain is built from TRBV9 and TRBJ2-1; D is possibly TRBD2 (6 bases). Germline V gene lookup returns CDR1 SGDLS and CDR2 YYNGEE. The length of the CDR3 is 14 residues. Between the trimmed V and J ends, which lost 2 bases and 5 bases, there was a span of 11 bases. Written as DNA, the CDR3 is TGTGCCAGCAGCGTCGGGACTCAGGACAATGAGCAGTTCTTC. Translating gives CASSVGTQDNEQFF.

This clonotype is medium-sized by share. The chain combines TRBV28 with TRBJ2-3; 8 bases map to TRBD2. The CDR3 has 17 residues. Germline V gene sequence: CDR1 MDHEN, CDR2 SYDVKM. The trim removed 2 bases at V and 2 bases at J, leaving 9 bases unmatched. The CDR3 DNA follows: TGTGCCAGCAGTTTAGAACCCGGAGCGGGAGCCACAGATACGCAGTATTTT. Protein sequence: CASSLEPGAGATDTQYF.

Ten or more counts support this clonotype. V is TRBV28 and J is TRBJ2-7; D unresolved. Germline values: CDR1 MDHEN, CDR2 SYDVKM. V lost 6 bases to trimming and J lost 5 bases, with 17 bases between them. The CDR3 length is 14 residues. The CDR3 spells CASSLVGRVDEQYF. The CDR3 DNA reads TGTGCCAGCAGCCTCGTCGGACGAGTGGACGAGCAGTACTTC.

V usage is TRBV6-6 and J usage is TRBJ2-7; the D gene is possibly TRBD2 (6 bases). Germline V gene lookup returns CDR1 MNHNY and CDR2 SVGAGI (reference sequence). The V and J ends lost 6 bases and 2 bases respectively, with 14 bases between them. CDR3 length equals 14 residues. This CDR3 reads CASSRLGPAYEQYF. CDR3 bases: TGTGCCAGCAGCCGACTAGGGCCCGCCTACGAGCAGTACTTC.